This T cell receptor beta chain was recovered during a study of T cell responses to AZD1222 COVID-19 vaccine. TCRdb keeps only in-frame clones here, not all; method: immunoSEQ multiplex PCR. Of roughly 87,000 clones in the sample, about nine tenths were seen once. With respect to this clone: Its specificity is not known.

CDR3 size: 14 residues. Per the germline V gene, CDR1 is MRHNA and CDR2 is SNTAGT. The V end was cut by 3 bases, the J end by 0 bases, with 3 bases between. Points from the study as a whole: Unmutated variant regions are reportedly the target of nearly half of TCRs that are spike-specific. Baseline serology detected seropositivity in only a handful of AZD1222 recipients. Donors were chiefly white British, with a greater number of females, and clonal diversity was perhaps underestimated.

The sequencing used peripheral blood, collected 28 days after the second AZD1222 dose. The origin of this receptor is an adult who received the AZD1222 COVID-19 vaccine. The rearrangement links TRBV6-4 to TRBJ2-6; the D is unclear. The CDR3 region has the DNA TGTGCCAGCAGTGAGATCTCTGGGGCCAACGTCCTGACTTTC. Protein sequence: CASSEISGANVLTF.